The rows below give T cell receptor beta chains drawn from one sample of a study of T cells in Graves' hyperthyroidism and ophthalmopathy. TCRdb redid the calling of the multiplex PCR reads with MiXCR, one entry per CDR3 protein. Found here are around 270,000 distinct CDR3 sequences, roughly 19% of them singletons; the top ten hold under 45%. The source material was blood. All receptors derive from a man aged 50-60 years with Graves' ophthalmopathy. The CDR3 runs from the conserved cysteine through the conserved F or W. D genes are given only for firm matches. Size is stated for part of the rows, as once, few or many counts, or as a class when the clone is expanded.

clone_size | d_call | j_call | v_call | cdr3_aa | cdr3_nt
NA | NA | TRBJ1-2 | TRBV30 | CALDGYTF | TGTGCCTTAGATGGCTACACCTTC
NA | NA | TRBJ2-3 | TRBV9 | CASSVPHKGVTDTQYF | TGTGCCAGCAGCGTACCCCATAAGGGGGTCACAGATACGCAGTATTTT
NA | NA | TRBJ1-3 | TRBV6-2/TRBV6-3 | CASSWAGSGNTIYF | TGTGCCAGCAGTTGGGCAGGATCTGGAAACACCATATATTTT
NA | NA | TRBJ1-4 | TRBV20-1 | CSAFKNEKLFF | TGCAGTGCTTTCAAGAATGAAAAACTGTTTTTT
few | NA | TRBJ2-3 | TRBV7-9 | CASSLVTHTQYF | TGTGCCAGCAGCTTAGTGACTCATACGCAGTATTTT
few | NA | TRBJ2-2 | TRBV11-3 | CASSLGDSEGELFF | TGTGCCAGCAGCTTAGGGGACTCAGAGGGGGAGCTGTTTTTT
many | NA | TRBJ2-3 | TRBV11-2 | CASSSAGLTDTQYF | TGTGCCAGCAGCTCCGCGGGACTCACAGATACGCAGTATTTT
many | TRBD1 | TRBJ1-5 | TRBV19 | CASSPTGASNQPQHF | TGTGCCAGTAGTCCCACAGGGGCGAGCAATCAGCCCCAGCATTTT
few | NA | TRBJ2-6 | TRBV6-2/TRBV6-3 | CASAWLRGANVLTF | TGTGCCAGCGCGTGGCTGAGGGGGGCCAACGTCCTGACTTTC
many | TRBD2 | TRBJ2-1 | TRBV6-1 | CASSQSRLAAYNEQFF | TGTGCCAGCAGTCAGTCGCGACTAGCGGCTTACAATGAGCAGTTCTTC
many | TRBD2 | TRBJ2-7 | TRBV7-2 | CASSPSLAGGGEQYF | TGTGCCAGCAGCCCCAGCCTAGCGGGAGGTGGCGAGCAGTACTTC
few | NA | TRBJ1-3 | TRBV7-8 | CASSLVAGADTIYF | TGTGCCAGCAGCTTAGTGGCAGGGGCAGACACCATATATTTT
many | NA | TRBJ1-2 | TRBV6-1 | CASREQGRGGYTF | TGTGCCAGCAGAGAACAGGGTAGGGGTGGCTACACCTTC
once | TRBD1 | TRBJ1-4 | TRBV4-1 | CASSQGQGVNEKLFF | TGCGCCAGCAGCCAAGGACAGGGGGTAAATGAAAAACTGTTTTTT
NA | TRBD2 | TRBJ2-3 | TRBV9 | CASSVGSSGYTDTQYF | TGTGCCAGCAGCGTAGGATCTAGCGGATACACAGATACGCAGTATTTT
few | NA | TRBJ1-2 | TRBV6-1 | CASSYRENYGYTF | TGTGCCAGTTCGTACAGGGAAAACTATGGCTACACCTTC
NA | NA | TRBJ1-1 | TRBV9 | CASSVGGGASTEAFF | TGTGCCAGCAGCGTAGGCGGGGGCGCGAGCACTGAAGCTTTCTTT
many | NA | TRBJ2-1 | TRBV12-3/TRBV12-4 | CASSSVWGGVVGNEQFF | TGTGCCAGCAGCTCCGTCTGGGGCGGGGTGGTGGGCAATGAGCAGTTCTTC
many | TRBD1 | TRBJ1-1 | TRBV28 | CASSSWGGTGDMNTEAFF | TGTGCCAGCAGTTCCTGGGGGGGGACAGGGGACATGAACACTGAAGCTTTCTTT
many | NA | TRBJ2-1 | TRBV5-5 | CASSFLSYNEQFF | TGTGCCAGCAGCTTTCTCTCTTACAATGAGCAGTTCTTC
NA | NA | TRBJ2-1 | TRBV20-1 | CSARRSLYNEQFF | TGCAGTGCTAGACGATCCCTCTACAATGAGCAGTTCTTC
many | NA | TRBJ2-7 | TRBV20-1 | CSATNTARGEQYF | TGCAGTGCTACCAACACCGCCCGCGGCGAGCAGTACTTC
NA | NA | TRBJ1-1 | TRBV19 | CASSIRGQNTEAFF | TGTGCCAGTAGTATTCGGGGACAGAACACTGAAGCTTTCTTT
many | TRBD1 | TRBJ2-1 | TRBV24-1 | CATSDLLQGAGEQFF | TGTGCCACCAGTGACCTTCTCCAGGGGGCAGGGGAGCAGTTCTTC
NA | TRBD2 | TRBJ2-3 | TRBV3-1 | CASSQDRGGREGGTDTQYF | TGTGCCAGCAGCCAAGATCGCGGCGGGCGGGAGGGGGGCACAGATACGCAGTATTTT
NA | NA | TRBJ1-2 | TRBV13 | CVSSLWAEGYGYTF | TGTGTCAGCAGCTTATGGGCAGAGGGGTATGGCTACACCTTC
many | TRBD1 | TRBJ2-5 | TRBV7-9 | CASSSRQGRETQYF | TGTGCCAGCAGCTCCCGACAGGGTCGAGAGACCCAGTACTTC
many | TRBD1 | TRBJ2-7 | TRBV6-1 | CASSQGQRLTTEQYF | TGTGCCAGCAGTCAGGGACAGCGTCTAACGACCGAGCAGTACTTC
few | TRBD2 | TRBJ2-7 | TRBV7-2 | CASSPGELALRRGQYF | TGTGCCAGCAGCCCCGGGGAACTAGCGTTGAGGAGGGGGCAGTACTTC
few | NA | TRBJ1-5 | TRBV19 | CASSIEGAHQPQHF | TGTGCCAGTAGTATAGAGGGGGCCCATCAGCCCCAGCATTTT
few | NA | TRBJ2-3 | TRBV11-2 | CASSLVREQDTQYF | TGTGCCAGCAGCTTGGTGAGGGAACAAGATACGCAGTATTTT
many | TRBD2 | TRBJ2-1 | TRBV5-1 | CASSLGSSGIPNEQFF | TGCGCCAGCAGCTTGGGGTCTAGCGGGATCCCCAATGAGCAGTTCTTC
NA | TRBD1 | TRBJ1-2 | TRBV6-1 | CASSEPGQINYGYTF | TGTGCCAGCAGTGAACCGGGACAGATTAACTATGGCTACACCTTC
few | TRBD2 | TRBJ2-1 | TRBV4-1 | CASSQGGPLSSYNEQFF | TGCGCCAGCAGCCAGGGAGGGCCCCTGAGCTCCTACAATGAGCAGTTCTTC
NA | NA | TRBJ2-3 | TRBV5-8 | CASSLDRSDTQYF | TGTGCCAGCAGCTTGGACAGGTCAGATACGCAGTATTTT
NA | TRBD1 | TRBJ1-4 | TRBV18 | CASSARGLGNEKLLF | TGTGCCAGCTCCGCGAGGGGGCTCGGTAATGAAAAACTGCTTTTT
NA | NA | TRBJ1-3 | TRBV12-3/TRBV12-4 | CASRTGLGHTIYF | TGTGCCAGCAGGACGGGCTTAGGACACACCATATATTTT
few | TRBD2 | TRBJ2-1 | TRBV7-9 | CASSLMTSGSSYNEQFF | TGTGCCAGCAGCTTAATGACTAGCGGGAGTAGCTACAATGAGCAGTTCTTC
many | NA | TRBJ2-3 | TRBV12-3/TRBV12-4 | CASSSRSLNTDTQYF | TGTGCCAGCAGTTCCAGGAGTCTAAACACAGATACGCAGTATTTT
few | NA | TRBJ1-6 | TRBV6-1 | CASTQVDRNSPLHF | TGTGCCAGCACCCAGGTGGACCGTAATTCACCCCTCCACTTT